One and the same sample provided the 25 T cell receptor beta chains below, sequenced in a study of blood T cell repertoires in COVID-19. Only in-frame clones appear in the TCRdb table, and some are missing; sequencing was by immunoSEQ multiplex PCR. The repertoire holds about 77,000 clones, with around four fifths as singletons. Source material: peripheral blood. These TCRs come from a man aged 60 to 75 with acute or convalescent COVID-19.

The chain recombines TRBV4-1 with TRBJ1-2; 7 nucleotides agree with TRBD1. This CDR3 is built from 14 residues. The ends lost 8 bases at V and 5 bases at J; junction bases unmatched: 11. The germline gives CDR1 MGHRA, CDR2 YSYEKL. The CDR3 reads CASGYTGQPYGYTF. CDR3 coding DNA: TGCGCCAGCGGATATACGGGACAGCCTTATGGCTACACCTTC.

The rearrangement links TRBV7-2 to TRBJ1-5, with D tentatively TRBD1 (5 bases). Trimming pared 3 bases from V and 3 bases from J, leaving 9 bases between. Germline V CDR1 and CDR2: SGHTA, FQGNSA. This CDR3 spans 14 amino acids. The CDR3 reads CASSLSRVNQPQHF. The CDR3 coding sequence is TGTGCCAGCAGCTTGTCCAGGGTCAATCAGCCCCAGCATTTT.

The gene calls are TRBV10-3 and TRBJ1-4, with 7 nucleotides matching TRBD1. CDR1 is ENHRY, CDR2 SYGVKD, per germline. The CDR3 runs 13 residues. The J segment lost 4 bases and the V segment lost 10 bases, leaving 6 bases of the junction unmatched. CDR3 DNA: TGTGCCACCACAGGGGCCAGTAATGAAAAACTGTTTTTT. Protein sequence: CATTGASNEKLFF.

The sample holds a few counts of this clone. The chain joins TRBV19 to TRBJ2-7, with a possible D match to TRBD2 (6 bases). Germline values: CDR1 LNHDA, CDR2 SQIVND (reference sequence). V gave up 4 bases and J gave up 6 bases, with 13 bases separating them. This CDR3 is 13 amino acids long. The CDR3 sequence is CASSRRDPREQYF. The DNA of the CDR3 is TGTGCCAGTAGTAGGAGGGACCCCCGCGAGCAGTACTTC.

The V and J genes are TRBV6-4 and TRBJ2-5; a weak D match, TRBD2 (5 bases). Germline V gene data show CDR1 as MRHNA and CDR2 as SNTAGT. V lost 3 bases, J lost 8 bases, and 13 bases lay in between. CDR3 length: 13 amino acids. Written as DNA, the CDR3 is TGTGCCAGCAGTGAAGGACCCGGAGGTACCCAGTACTTC. Its protein product is CASSEGPGGTQYF.

The gene calls are TRBV5-1 and TRBJ2-7; TRBD2 matches at 13 bases. Per the germline V gene, CDR1 is SGHRS and CDR2 is YFSETQ. The CDR3 has 16 amino acids. J was trimmed by 5 bases and V by 4 bases; bases with no gene match: 9. CDR3 nucleotide sequence: TGCGCCAGCAGCGGGAGATCCGGGACTAGCGGGAACGAGCAGTACTTC. The encoded protein is CASSGRSGTSGNEQYF.

The rearrangement links TRBV7-8 to TRBJ1-1; possibly TRBD1 for D (5 bases). Germline CDR1 SGHVS, CDR2 FQNEAQ. The CDR3 extends over 14 amino acids. The germline V and J ends were trimmed by 1 base and 1 base, with 7 bases remaining between them. The CDR3 sequence: CASSLVQGNTEAFF. Written as DNA, the CDR3 is TGTGCCAGCAGCTTAGTTCAGGGGAACACTGAAGCTTTCTTT.

V is TRBV20-1 and J is TRBJ2-3; TRBD2 matches 11 bases. The CDR3 spans 16 residues. The V and J ends lost 3 bases and 3 bases, in that order; junction bases with no gene match: 8. CDR1 and CDR2 (germline): DFQATT, SNEGSKA (reference sequence). The CDR3 reads CSASPLLAGATDTQYF. In DNA, the CDR3 is TGCAGTGCTAGTCCGTTACTAGCGGGAGCGACAGATACGCAGTATTTT.

This chain joins TRBV4-1 and TRBJ1-4, with 9 nucleotides matching TRBD1. V lost 2 bases and J lost 8; bases outside the gene matches: 12. Germline CDR1 reads MGHRA; CDR2 reads YSYEKL. The CDR3 runs 17 residues. CDR3 in amino acids: CASSQSPGQGIGEKLFF. CDR3 DNA sequence: TGCGCCAGCAGCCAATCTCCGGGACAGGGTATTGGCGAAAAACTGTTTTTT.

The chain uses TRBV5-1 and TRBJ1-2; D not resolved. Per germline, CDR1 SGHRS and CDR2 YFSETQ. The CDR3 is 12 residues long. V was pared by 7 bases and J by 4 bases, with 11 bases between. The CDR3 protein is CASHEGSYGYTF. The CDR3 DNA follows: TGCGCCAGCCACGAGGGCTCCTATGGCTACACCTTC. Combining the CDR3 with reference TRBV5-1 and TRBJ1-2 gives the whole variable domain KAGVTQTPRYLIKTRGQQVTLSCSPISGHRSVSWYQQTPGQGLQFLFEYFSETQRNKGNFPGRFSGRQFSNSRSEMNVSTLELGDSALYLCASHEGSYGYTFGSGTRLTVV.

This clone was found a few times. This sequence joins TRBV5-4 and TRBJ1-2, with 8 bases that match TRBD1. CDR1 SGHNT and CDR2 YYREEE come from the germline V gene (reference sequence). The CDR3 has 15 amino acids. The J segment lost 4 bases and the V segment lost 0 bases, leaving 5 bases of the junction unmatched. CDR3 bases: TGTGCCAGCAGCTTGGGACAGGGGCCCCTCTATGGCTACACCTTC. As protein: CASSLGQGPLYGYTF.

The chain couples TRBV30 to TRBJ1-6, with D tentatively TRBD1 (5 bases). The germline V gene encodes CDR1 GTSNPN and CDR2 SVGIG (reference sequence). The CDR3 spans 11 residues. The ends were cut back, 4 bases at V and 9 bases at J, with 7 bases in the middle. The CDR3 nucleotides are TGTGCCTGGACCCAGGGTTCACCCCTCCACTTT. Translation gives CAWTQGSPLHF.

The rearrangement uses TRBV11-3 and TRBJ2-1, with D hard to call. Trimming cost V 2 bases and J 3 bases, with 5 bases left between them. Germline-derived CDR1 and CDR2 are SGHNT and YENEEA. The CDR3 runs to 13 residues. The CDR3 region has the DNA TGTGCCAGCAGCTTAAACAACTACAATGAGCAGTTCTTC. It specifies CASSLNNYNEQFF.

This clone has ten or more counts. This rearrangement joins TRBV11-3 to TRBJ2-1, with D perhaps matching TRBD1 (6 bases). Trimming shortened V by 6 bases and J by 7 bases, and 19 bases separated the two germline ends. CDR3 size: 15 residues. Looked up from germline, CDR1 is SGHNT and CDR2 is YENEEA. CDR3 bases: TGTGCCAGCAGTACAGGGTGGGACCCTTCTAATGAGCAGTTCTTC. Its protein product is CASSTGWDPSNEQFF.

The rearrangement links TRBV11-1 to TRBJ2-1, with TRBD2 matching 10 bases. The V segment lost 1 base and the J segment 7 bases; nucleotides outside the gene matches: 4. The CDR3 contains 15 residues. The germline V gene has CDR1 SGHAT and CDR2 FQDESV (reference sequence). This CDR3 reads CASSLVAGGGNEQFF. CDR3 coding DNA: TGTGCCAGCAGCTTAGTAGCGGGAGGTGGTAATGAGCAGTTCTTC.

The CDR3 loop reads CASSWGDREGNTIYF. In nucleotides, the CDR3 is TGCGCCAGCAGCTGGGGGGACAGGGAAGGAAACACCATATATTTT. The chain joins TRBV5-1 to TRBJ1-3, with 9 bases matching TRBD1. This CDR3 has 15 residues. Germline CDR1 SGHRS, CDR2 YFSETQ. Trimming took 3 bases from V and 4 from J; bases not matched to a gene: 5.

V gene TRBV7-9 combines with J gene TRBJ2-1; TRBD2 matches 12 bases. V gave up 0 bases and J gave up 0 bases; unmatched junction bases: 6. In germline, CDR1 is SEHNR, CDR2 FQNEAQ (reference sequence). The CDR3 is made up of 19 amino acids. This CDR3 reads CASSLADGLAGSSYNEQFF. The CDR3 DNA reads TGTGCCAGCAGCTTAGCTGACGGACTAGCGGGAAGCTCCTACAATGAGCAGTTCTTC.

Turning to this clone: Other DNA sequences within the sample encode an identical CDR3. The genes are TRBV11-2 and TRBJ2-5, with D possibly TRBD2 on 5 matching bases. The CDR3 spans 13 residues. CDR1 SGHAT and CDR2 FQNNGV come from the germline V gene. Deletions cut 1 base from V and 5 bases from J, with 8 bases between. The CDR3 DNA reads as TGTGCCAGCAGCTTAGGGCGAGGGGAGACCCAGTACTTC. Protein: CASSLGRGETQYF.

The genes are TRBV15 and TRBJ1-1; TRBD1 matches at 9 bases. The length of the CDR3 is 14 residues. Germline CDR1 LNHNV, CDR2 YYDKDF (reference sequence). With 2 bases clipped from V and 6 bases from J, the junction kept 4 bases outside the gene matches. CDR3 sequence reads: CATSRQTGGSEAFF. CDR3 in DNA: TGTGCCACCAGCAGACAAACAGGGGGCTCTGAAGCTTTCTTT. The entire variable domain, with the rest obtained from reference TRBV15 and TRBJ1-1, is as follows: DAMVIQNPRYQVTQFGKPVTLSCSQTLNHNVMYWYQQKSSQAPKLLFHYYDKDFNNEADTPDNFQSRRPNTSFCFLDIRSPGLGDTAMYLCATSRQTGGSEAFFGQGTRLTVV.

The V and J genes are TRBV6-5 and TRBJ2-7, with TRBD2 as a possible D gene (5 bases). Deletions cut 4 bases from V and 5 bases from J, with 15 bases between. The CDR3 is 14 amino acids. CDR1 is MNHEY, CDR2 SVGAGI, per germline. The CDR3 sequence is CASSWGEGVNEQYF. The CDR3 nucleotides are TGTGCCAGCAGTTGGGGAGAGGGTGTCAACGAGCAGTACTTC.

The DNA of the CDR3 is TGCGCCAGCAGTGAGTTTTCGGATAATTCACCCCTCCACTTT. The encoded protein is CASSEFSDNSPLHF. The chain employs TRBV10-1 and TRBJ1-6; D gene uncertain. V lost 1 base and J 5 bases, leaving 6 bases between the germline ends. CDR3 length: 14 residues. CDR1 and CDR2 (germline): WNHNN, SYGVQD (reference sequence).

The V gene is TRBV7-2, the J gene TRBJ2-3, with D uncertain. The CDR3 runs 12 residues. CDR1 and CDR2 from the germline V gene are SGHTA and FQGNSA. Trimming took 5 bases from V and 3 from J, leaving 6 bases between them. The CDR3 is CASSQETDTQYF. In nucleotides, the CDR3 is TGTGCCAGCAGCCAAGAGACAGATACGCAGTATTTT.

The chain uses TRBV5-4 and TRBJ2-5; D gene ambiguous. V was pared by 1 base and J by 4 bases, with 8 bases between. CDR1 and CDR2 from the germline V gene are SGHNT and YYREEE (reference sequence). The CDR3 is 13 residues long. The CDR3 DNA reads TGTGCCAGCAGCTTGCCCACTATAGAGACCCAGTACTTC. Protein: CASSLPTIETQYF. Full variable domain (rest looked up from reference TRBV5-4 and TRBJ2-5): ETGVTQSPTHLIKTRGQQVTLRCSSQSGHNTVSWYQQALGQGPQFIFQYYREEENGRGNFPPRFSGLQFPNYSSELNVNALELDDSALYLCASSLPTIETQYFGPGTRLLVL.

The chain employs TRBV28 and TRBJ2-1; tentatively, D is TRBD1 (6 bases). The CDR3 is 14 amino acids. V dropped 4 bases and J dropped 6 bases, with 13 bases sitting between them. Looked up from germline, CDR1 is MDHEN and CDR2 is SYDVKM. CDR3 nucleotide sequence: TGTGCCAGCAGTTCCTTCGACAGGACCAATGAGCAGTTCTTC. This gives the protein CASSSFDRTNEQFF.

At least ten counts were recorded for this clone. This chain connects TRBV7-7 to TRBJ1-3, with D perhaps matching TRBD1 (5 bases). The germline V gene has CDR1 SSHAT and CDR2 FNYEAQ (reference sequence). This CDR3 spans 15 amino acids. V was trimmed by 2 bases and J by 4 bases, leaving 12 bases between them. In DNA form, the CDR3 reads TGTGCCAGCAGCTTATCGGGGGACCCAGGAAACACCATATATTTT. Protein: CASSLSGDPGNTIYF.